What follows is one T cell receptor beta chain and its context. Its cognate antigen is unknown. The draw of peripheral blood yielded 8.5 to 10 milliliters from each donor. Then a second PCR, running roughly 7 to 11 cycles, was carried out with a sample-barcoded 5' primer and a J-beta primer mix. TCRdb recomputed calls from the 5' RACE reads with MiXCR, one row per CDR3 protein. The data show 800,000 or so distinct CDR3 sequences, roughly 25% seen once. The data are from a study of blood T cells in healthy people across ages. Findings and limits, study-wide: Using unsorted PBMCs precluded a conclusive naive versus antigen-experienced comparison.

CDR1 and CDR2 (germline): MGHRA, YSYEKL. With V trimmed by 2 bases and J by 6 bases, 7 bases remained unmatched. The CDR3 spans 16 residues. This sample also belongs to another study, concerning T cells of mothers and their children. From that second work: Study donors consisted of a few healthy Caucasian mothers and their six children. The cDNA synthesis received all extracted RNA, at around 1.5 ug per 15 ul.

The clonotype was recovered from a boy aged 5 to 17 in good health. The chain employs TRBV4-1 and TRBJ2-3; 11 bases fit TRBD2. Specimen: blood. The CDR3 sequence: CASSQPGLAVPDTQYF. DNA of the CDR3: TGCGCCAGCAGCCAACCGGGACTAGCGGTCCCGGATACGCAGTATTTT.